Each of the 20 T cell receptor beta chains below was sequenced from the same sample in a study of blood T cell repertoires in COVID-19. Sequencing was performed with immunoSEQ multiplex PCR; in TCRdb, only in-frame clones are kept and a portion is missing. Altogether some 73,000 clones are present, approximately 86% being singletons, with the ten largest covering under 6.5%. Sequenced: peripheral blood. These receptors came from an elderly man with COVID-19, enrolled during active disease.

This clone was seen only once. The chain recombines TRBV12-3 or TRBV12-4 with TRBJ1-5; D gene ambiguous. With 6 bases removed from V and 0 bases from J, the gap between germline ends came to 6 bases. The CDR3 is made up of 13 amino acids. In DNA form, the CDR3 reads TGTGCCAGCAGCCGCTATAGCAATCAGCCCCAGCATTTT. This encodes CASSRYSNQPQHF.

The rearrangement joins TRBV27 to TRBJ1-6, with D perhaps TRBD1 (6 bases). Germline assignment: CDR1 MNHEY and CDR2 SMNVEV (reference sequence). This CDR3 contains 17 residues. V lost 6 bases and J lost 0, with 15 bases in between. In DNA, the CDR3 is TGTGCCAGCAGCTGGACAGTCGATAGCTCCTATAATTCACCCCTCCACTTT. Its protein is CASSWTVDSSYNSPLHF.

This chain joins TRBV5-1 and TRBJ1-2; unclear D gene. The CDR3 is made up of 13 amino acids. V was trimmed by 0 bases and J by 6 bases, leaving 9 bases between them. Germline V CDR1 and CDR2: SGHRS, YFSETQ. CDR3 coding DNA: TGCGCCAGCAGCTTGGACGGGGTGGATGGCTACACCTTC. Residues: CASSLDGVDGYTF. The whole variable domain, remainder taken from reference TRBV5-1 and TRBJ1-2, is KAGVTQTPRYLIKTRGQQVTLSCSPISGHRSVSWYQQTPGQGLQFLFEYFSETQRNKGNFPGRFSGRQFSNSRSEMNVSTLELGDSALYLCASSLDGVDGYTFGSGTRLTVV.

J is TRBJ2-6 and V is TRBV7-9; D perhaps matches TRBD1 (6 bases). In germline, CDR1 is SEHNR, CDR2 FQNEAQ (reference sequence). Trimming removed 3 bases from V and 4 bases from J, with 13 bases in between. This CDR3 comprises 16 residues. The CDR3 coding sequence is TGTGCCAGCAGCTTCGAGGGGGACCTCGGGGCCAACGTCCTGACTTTC. This gives the protein CASSFEGDLGANVLTF.

The chain uses TRBV3-1 (or the pseudogene TRBV3-2) and TRBJ1-2; D may be TRBD1 (6 bases). The CDR3 totals 13 residues. The V end lost 3 bases, the J end lost 4 bases, and 9 bases lay between the germline ends. Germline values: CDR1 LGHDT, CDR2 YNNKEL (reference sequence). The CDR3 DNA reads as TGTGCCAGCAGCCAGGAGGACAGCTATGGCTACACCTTC. Translated, it gives CASSQEDSYGYTF.

The chain employs TRBV11-2 and TRBJ2-7; TRBD2 is a possible D gene (5 bases). V gave up 1 base and J gave up 6 bases, with 13 bases separating them. This CDR3 spans 14 amino acids. CDR1 is SGHAT, CDR2 FQNNGV, per germline. The CDR3 region is CASSLVRGRGEQYF. DNA for the CDR3: TGTGCCAGCAGCTTAGTACGGGGAAGAGGCGAGCAGTACTTC.

The genes are TRBV4-2 and TRBJ2-3; D gene uncertain. This CDR3 has 14 amino acids. CDR1 and CDR2 (germline): LGHNA, YNFKEQ. The V end lost 0 bases, the J end lost 6 bases, and 10 bases lay between the germline ends. The CDR3 nucleotides read TGTGCCAGCAGCCAAGAGGCCTTGTCGGATACGCAGTATTTT. This gives the protein CASSQEALSDTQYF.

This sequence joins TRBV4-3 and TRBJ1-1, with D tentatively TRBD1 (5 bases). Germline V CDR1 and CDR2: LGHNA, YSLEER. The CDR3 is 14 amino acids. Deletions cut 0 bases from V and 10 bases from J, with 15 bases between. CDR3 protein: CASSQDSGPGGAFF. Written as DNA, the CDR3 is TGCGCCAGCAGCCAAGATAGTGGGCCGGGGGGAGCTTTCTTT.

The chain employs TRBV2 and TRBJ1-5; a possible D gene is TRBD1 (6 bases). Germline V gene sequence: CDR1 SNHLY, CDR2 FYNNEI. The CDR3 has 14 amino acids. V was trimmed by 6 bases and J by 0 bases, leaving 9 bases between them. The CDR3 region has the DNA TGTGCCAGCAGCCAACAGGGTAGCAATCAGCCCCAGCATTTT. It translates to CASSQQGSNQPQHF.

This clone was detected once. V gene TRBV6-1 combines with J gene TRBJ1-6; D is unclear. CDR1 is MNHNS and CDR2 is SASEGT in the germline V gene. V was cut by 2 bases and J by 9 bases, with 11 bases left in between. The CDR3 runs 14 residues. CDR3 residues: CASSEQVPLSPLHF. Here the CDR3 DNA reads TGTGCCAGCAGTGAACAGGTGCCCCTTTCACCCCTCCACTTT.

The table lists this clone with a count of one. This rearrangement joins TRBV3-1 (or the pseudogene TRBV3-2) to TRBJ2-2; 8 bases agree with TRBD2. Unmatched junction bases numbered 1, after V lost 4 bases and J lost 0 bases. The CDR3 extends over 15 amino acids. From germline, CDR1 is LGHDT and CDR2 YNNKEL (reference sequence). The CDR3 nucleotides are TGTGCCAGCAGCCGACTAGCGACGAACACCGGGGAGCTGTTTTTT. Translated, it gives CASSRLATNTGELFF.

This rearrangement joins TRBV18 to TRBJ1-4; 7 bases are a match to TRBD1. The CDR3 is 15 residues long. The germline V gene encodes CDR1 KGHSH and CDR2 LQKENI. The V gene end was trimmed by 3 bases and the J gene end by 4 bases; junction bases not matched to a gene: 5. The CDR3 DNA is TGTGCCAGCTCACCGGGACAGCTAGTTAATGAAAAACTGTTTTTT. As protein: CASSPGQLVNEKLFF.

The chain combines TRBV6-6 with TRBJ1-1; 7 nucleotides match TRBD1. From germline, CDR1 is MNHNY and CDR2 SVGAGI (reference sequence). J lost 1 base, V lost 4 bases, and 3 bases had no gene match. CDR3 length: 14 amino acids. The CDR3 loop is CASSWQGENTEAFF. DNA of the CDR3: TGTGCCAGCAGTTGGCAGGGGGAGAACACTGAAGCTTTCTTT.

The rearrangement uses TRBV7-9 and TRBJ2-7; TRBD1 aligns across 7 bases. The CDR3 runs 14 residues. The ends lost 4 bases at V and 2 bases at J; junction bases unmatched: 5. In germline, CDR1 is SEHNR, CDR2 FQNEAQ (reference sequence). The CDR3 spells CASSSQGWPYEQYF. The CDR3 DNA is TGTGCCAGCAGCTCACAGGGGTGGCCCTACGAGCAGTACTTC. The full variable domain, in which reference TRBV7-9 and TRBJ2-7 provide the parts outside the CDR3, is DTGVSQNPRHKITKRGQNVTFRCDPISEHNRLYWYRQTLGQGPEFLTYFQNEAQLEKSRLLSDRFSAERPKGSFSTLEIQRTEQGDSAMYLCASSSQGWPYEQYFGPGTRLTVT.

The chain employs TRBV9 and TRBJ1-1, with a weak D call TRBD1 (6 bases). The CDR3 spans 15 residues. CDR1 and CDR2 from the germline V gene are SGDLS and YYNGEE. V was shortened by 3 bases and J by 1 base, with 13 bases between the two germline ends. CDR3: CASSAPGHWNTEAFF. Written as DNA, the CDR3 is TGTGCCAGCAGCGCACCGGGACATTGGAACACTGAAGCTTTCTTT.

V gene TRBV5-8 combines with J gene TRBJ1-6, with TRBD1 matching 7 bases. CDR3 length: 12 amino acids. The V segment lost 6 bases and the J segment 12 bases; nucleotides outside the gene matches: 6. CDR1 is SGHTS and CDR2 is YDEGEE in the germline V gene. CDR3: CASTGTERPLHF. CDR3 in DNA: TGTGCCAGCACCGGGACAGAGAGACCCCTCCACTTT.

This clone was seen only once. The V gene is TRBV7-3, the J gene TRBJ2-1; D is possibly TRBD2 (5 bases). Trimming left V 1 base short and J 0 bases short, with 13 bases between. The CDR3 has 17 amino acids. The germline gives CDR1 SGHTA, CDR2 FQGTGA. As DNA, the CDR3 is TGTGCCAGCAGCTTAAATCCCCCGGGGAGCTCCTACAATGAGCAGTTCTTC. It yields the protein CASSLNPPGSSYNEQFF.

The V call is TRBV6-1, the J call TRBJ1-4; possibly TRBD1 for D (5 bases). Germline V gene sequence: CDR1 MNHNS, CDR2 SASEGT. Trimming left V 1 base short and J 16 bases short, with 25 bases between. The CDR3 totals 16 residues. CDR3 bases: TGTGCCAGCAGTGAAGGGGGGGGGTTATTGGTCCACACGGCGTTTTTT. Translated, it gives CASSEGGGLLVHTAFF.

The rearrangement links TRBV19 to TRBJ1-3; D may be TRBD1 (6 bases). V shed 7 bases and J shed 6 bases, with 13 bases lying between them. The CDR3 sequence is 13 residues long. Germline V lookup: CDR1 LNHDA, CDR2 SQIVND (reference sequence). The CDR3 spells CASNAGDENTIYF. The DNA of the CDR3 is TGTGCCAGTAACGCAGGGGACGAAAACACCATATATTTT.

V gene TRBV9 combines with J gene TRBJ1-1, with D unclear. The CDR3 consists of 13 residues. V was pared by 3 bases and J by 1 base, with 7 bases between. Germline-derived CDR1 and CDR2 are SGDLS and YYNGEE. This chain's CDR3 is CASSARGNTEAFF. The CDR3 bases are TGTGCCAGCAGCGCCCGGGGGAACACTGAAGCTTTCTTT. The full variable domain, in which reference TRBV9 and TRBJ1-1 provide the parts outside the CDR3, is DSGVTQTPKHLITATGQRVTLRCSPRSGDLSVYWYQQSLDQGLQFLIQYYNGEERAKGNILERFSAQQFPDLHSELNLSSLELGDSALYFCASSARGNTEAFFGQGTRLTVV.